A single sample gave rise to the 13 T cell receptor beta chains below, sequenced in a study of beta chain features in type 1 diabetes. General study findings and limits: When Type 1 diabetes patients were examined, their TCRB CDR3s proved moderately but significantly shorter in all four CD4+ subsets.

The antigens of these receptors remain unknown. Since all of the isolated RNA was reverse transcribed, expressed TCRB transcripts were what got sequenced. Libraries were prepared by immunoSEQ multiplex PCR; TCRdb keeps only in-frame clonotypes and omits some of them. The table lists about 650,000 clones, about an eighth of them singletons. Sequenced material: naive CD4+ T cells from blood. The receptors were sampled from a man aged 25-45 years with type 1 diabetes.

This clone has just a few counts. CDR3 DNA: TGTGCCATCAGTGGGACTAGAGGTTCCTACGAGCAGTACTTC. Translated: CAISGTRGSYEQYF. The chain joins TRBV10-3 to TRBJ2-7, with 7 bases fitting TRBD2. The CDR3 has 14 residues. V shed 4 bases, J shed 1 base, and the junction held 4 bases outside the gene matches. Germline CDR1 and CDR2: ENHRY and SYGVKD.

The V gene is TRBV5-4, the J gene TRBJ1-2, with D possibly TRBD1 on 5 matching bases. The germline V gene has CDR1 SGHNT and CDR2 YYREEE (reference sequence). The CDR3 covers 14 residues. Trimming took off 0 bases at V and 7 bases at J, with 13 bases between the two ends. The CDR3 protein is CASSLAGPPGGYTF. DNA of the CDR3: TGTGCCAGCAGCTTGGCGGGACCTCCGGGTGGCTACACCTTC.

This clone was seen once. This chain links TRBV4-1 with TRBJ2-3; tentative D call: TRBD1 (5 bases). V gave up 0 bases and J gave up 4 bases, with 14 bases separating them. Germline assignment: CDR1 MGHRA and CDR2 YSYEKL. The CDR3 covers 16 residues. CDR3 region: CASSQDGNQGADTQYF. The CDR3 DNA follows: TGCGCCAGCAGCCAAGATGGGAATCAGGGCGCAGATACGCAGTATTTT.

The chain is built from TRBV14 and TRBJ1-1; D is perhaps TRBD1 (5 bases). The germline CDR1 and CDR2 sequences are SGHDN and FVKESK. This CDR3 spans 15 amino acids. The V and J ends lost 4 bases and 1 base respectively, with 13 bases between them. The CDR3 loop is CASSPNGGRNTEAFF. As DNA, the CDR3 is TGTGCCAGCAGCCCTAACGGGGGAAGGAACACTGAAGCTTTCTTT.

This clone was observed a few times. The chain carries TRBV7-2 and TRBJ2-7, with 8 bases identical to TRBD1. Germline loops: CDR1 SGHTA, CDR2 FQGNSA. Trimming took 4 bases from V and 3 from J; bases not matched to a gene: 8. This CDR3 region has 15 residues. CDR3 sequence (DNA): TGTGCCAGCAGCTCACACCCAGGGGGCGTCTACGAGCAGTACTTC. Translating it yields CASSSHPGGVYEQYF.

This clone was seen a few times. Other DNA sequences in this sample translate to the same CDR3. The CDR3 coding sequence is TGTGCCAGCTCACCTCTCCAGGGCCCCTACGAGCAGTACTTC. Its translation is CASSPLQGPYEQYF. The chain carries TRBV18 and TRBJ2-7, with D perhaps TRBD1 (5 bases). The germline V gene encodes CDR1 KGHSH and CDR2 LQKENI. The CDR3 runs 14 residues. V was clipped by 3 bases and J by 2 bases, with 11 bases between them.

The chain has TRBV28 and TRBJ2-7; a possible D gene is TRBD1 (6 bases). This CDR3 region has 14 residues. The V gene lost 6 bases and the J gene lost 3 bases, with 15 bases spanning the gap. Germline lookup yields CDR1 MDHEN and CDR2 SYDVKM. Written as DNA, the CDR3 is TGTGCCAGCAGCGCAGGGACAAGCCTCTACGAGCAGTACTTC. Its protein product is CASSAGTSLYEQYF.

This clone was observed a handful of times. The gene calls are TRBV30 and TRBJ1-2; D ambiguous. The CDR3 consists of 12 residues. The V gene's germline CDR1 is GTSNPN and CDR2 SVGIG (reference sequence). V was cut by 1 base and J by 4 bases, with 7 bases left in between. The CDR3 loop reads CAWSGIFYGYTF. In DNA, the CDR3 is TGTGCCTGGAGTGGGATATTCTATGGCTACACCTTC.

In its sample, this clone was seen a few times. This chain links TRBV6-5 with TRBJ2-2; the match to TRBD1 covers 9 bases. Germline V gene data show CDR1 as MNHEY and CDR2 as SVGAGI. J lost 5 bases, V lost 6 bases, and 4 bases had no gene match. This CDR3 is 14 amino acids long. The CDR3 reads CASSGGTGTGELFF. CDR3 DNA sequence: TGTGCCAGCAGCGGGGGGACAGGGACCGGGGAGCTGTTTTTT.

This clone was seen a few times. This chain links TRBV4-3 with TRBJ1-6, with D possibly matching TRBD1 (5 bases). The V gene lost 4 bases and the J gene lost 4 bases, with 20 bases spanning the gap. This CDR3 contains 18 residues. The germline CDR1 and CDR2 sequences are LGHNA and YSLEER. CDR3 protein: CASSLYGRGFRYNSPLHF. Written as DNA, the CDR3 is TGCGCCAGCAGCCTCTACGGTCGGGGGTTCCGTTATAATTCACCCCTCCACTTT.

The CDR3 reads CAISGQSSSGANVLTF. The CDR3 region has the DNA TGTGCCATCAGTGGACAAAGCAGCTCTGGGGCCAACGTCCTGACTTTC. The gene calls are TRBV10-3 and TRBJ2-6; no clear D gene. Germline-derived CDR1 and CDR2 are ENHRY and SYGVKD. Trimming pared 4 bases from V and 0 bases from J, leaving 10 bases between. The CDR3 loop spans 16 amino acids.

The table lists this clone with a few counts. The chain couples TRBV2 to TRBJ1-3; D is unclear. Germline CDR1 and CDR2: SNHLY and FYNNEI. Trimming took off 8 bases at V and 0 bases at J, with 14 bases between the two ends. The CDR3 sequence is 15 residues long. The CDR3 nucleotides are TGTGCCAGCGCACTCCAGGTTGTCTCTGGAAACACCATATATTTT. Its translation: CASALQVVSGNTIYF. Full variable domain (remainder filled in from reference TRBV2 and TRBJ1-3): EPEVTQTPSHQVTQMGQEVILRCVPISNHLYFYWYRQILGQKVEFLVSFYNNEISEKSEIFDDQFSVERPDGSNFTLKIRSTKLEDSAMYFCASALQVVSGNTIYFGEGSWLTVV.

The chain employs TRBV9 and TRBJ2-3; 9 bases are shared with TRBD1. CDR3 length: 15 residues. The germline gives CDR1 SGDLS, CDR2 YYNGEE. The trim removed 4 bases at V and 3 bases at J, leaving 6 bases unmatched. The CDR3 reads CASSPRGQGTDTQYF. As DNA, the CDR3 is TGTGCCAGCAGCCCCCGGGGACAGGGAACAGATACGCAGTATTTT.